Listed here is a single T cell receptor (beta chain). No antigen is known for it. No quality values exist for individual bases; no much larger clone is one base distant. Library method: 5' RACE. Sequencing was performed on a NextSeq 500. The TCR library protocol attached unique molecular identifiers to individual cDNA molecules to correct for sequencing error and PCR bias. TCR alpha and beta chains were both sequenced, and the abundances of alpha and beta sequences in each sample were closely correlated with each other. The authors' pipeline ran thus. Decombinator V4 was used to perform V gene, J gene and CDR3 annotation of TCR sequences. Expanded TCRs were defined as changing significantly between any two time points under a Poisson model with p below 0.0001. TCR abundances were normalised to the total number of TCRs sequenced in each sample and reported as counts per million. TRAV1-2 paired with TRAJ12, TRAJ20 or TRAJ33 defined MAIT TCRs, while TRAV10 paired with TRAJ18 defined iNKT TCRs. A search of VDJdb, accessed on 1 November 2021, was run for TCRs annotated to CMV, EBV and SARS-CoV-2, with TCRs annotated for multiple antigens excluded. TCRdb reprocessing: public reads trimmed at Q25 with fastp, clones called with MiXCR, in-frame beta chains kept. Every entry covers one CDR3 protein and lists the most common genes and DNA from its rows. TCRdb's processing, not the authors', yielded these V and J calls. Across this sample there are 81,000 or so distinct CDR3 sequences, with less than 15% seen only once. The top ten hold about 3.4% of the sample.

These data originate in a study of early T cells in non-severe SARS-CoV-2 infection (dated by TCRdb to the early 2020s). In the study overall: Bulk RNA from unsorted whole blood was used for TCR sequencing, so alpha and beta chains could not be paired. Study-level results and caveats: VDJdb matching was skewed toward anti-spike CD8 responses and likely underestimated virus-specific expansions by missing private and CD4 specificities.

The CDR3 numbers 12 residues from cysteine through phenylalanine. Just CDR3 DNA is preserved here, 36 bases in frame from base 1. V and J lose 3 bases and 4 bases, and a span of 6 bases separates them. The study was a case-control design nested within a healthcare worker cohort in London, UK, with weekly nasopharyngeal swab PCR tests and blood sampling. Healthcare workers were recruited between 23 and 31 March 2020, during the week of the UK lockdown, and were followed weekly for up to about 15 weeks. Material for sequencing was whole blood. Here the chain combines TRBV12-3 or TRBV12-4 and TRBJ2-5; the D gene remains uncertain. The clonotype was recovered from an adult who was a healthcare worker with PCR-confirmed SARS-CoV-2 infection or an uninfected control (not recorded which). The CDR3 region: CASSFVRETQYF. The base sequence is TGTGCCAGCAGTTTCGTCAGAGAGACCCAGTACTTC.